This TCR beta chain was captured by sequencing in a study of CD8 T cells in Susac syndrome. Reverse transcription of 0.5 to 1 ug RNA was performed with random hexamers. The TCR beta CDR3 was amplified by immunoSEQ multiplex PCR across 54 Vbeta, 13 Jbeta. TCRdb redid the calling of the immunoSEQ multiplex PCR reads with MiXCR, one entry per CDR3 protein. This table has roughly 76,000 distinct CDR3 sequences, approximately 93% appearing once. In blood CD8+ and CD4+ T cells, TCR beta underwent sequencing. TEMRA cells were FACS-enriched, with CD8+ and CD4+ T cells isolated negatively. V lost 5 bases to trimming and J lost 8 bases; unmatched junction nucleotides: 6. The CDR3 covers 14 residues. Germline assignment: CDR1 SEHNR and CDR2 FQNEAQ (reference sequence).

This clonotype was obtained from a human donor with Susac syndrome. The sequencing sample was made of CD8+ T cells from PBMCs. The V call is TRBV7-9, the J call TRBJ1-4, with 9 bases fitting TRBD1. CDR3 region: CASSLGQGGEKLFF. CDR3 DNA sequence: TGTGCCAGCAGCCTGGGACAGGGAGGGGAAAAACTGTTTTTT.